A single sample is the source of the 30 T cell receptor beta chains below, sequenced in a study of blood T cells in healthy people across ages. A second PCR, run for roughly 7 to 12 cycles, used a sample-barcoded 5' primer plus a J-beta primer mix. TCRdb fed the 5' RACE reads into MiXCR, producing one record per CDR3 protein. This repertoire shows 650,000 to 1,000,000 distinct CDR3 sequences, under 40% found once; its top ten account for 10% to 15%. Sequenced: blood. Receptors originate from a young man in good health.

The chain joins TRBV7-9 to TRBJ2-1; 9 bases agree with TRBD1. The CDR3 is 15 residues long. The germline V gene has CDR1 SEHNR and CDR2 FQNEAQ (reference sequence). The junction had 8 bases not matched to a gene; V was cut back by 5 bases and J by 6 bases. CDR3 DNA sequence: TGTGCCAGCAGCCCGGGGGACAGGGCCGCCAATGAGCAGTTCTTC. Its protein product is CASSPGDRAANEQFF. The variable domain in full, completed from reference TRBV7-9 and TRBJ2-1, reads DTGVSQNPRHKITKRGQNVTFRCDPISEHNRLYWYRQTLGQGPEFLTYFQNEAQLEKSRLLSDRFSAERPKGSFSTLEIQRTEQGDSAMYLCASSPGDRAANEQFFGPGTRLTVL.

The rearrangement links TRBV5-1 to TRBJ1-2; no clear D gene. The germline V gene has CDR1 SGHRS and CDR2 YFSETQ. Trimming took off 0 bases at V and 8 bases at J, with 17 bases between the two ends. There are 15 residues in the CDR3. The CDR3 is CASSLEGPLGKGYTF. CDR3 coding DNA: TGCGCCAGCAGCTTGGAGGGCCCCCTCGGGAAGGGCTACACCTTC.

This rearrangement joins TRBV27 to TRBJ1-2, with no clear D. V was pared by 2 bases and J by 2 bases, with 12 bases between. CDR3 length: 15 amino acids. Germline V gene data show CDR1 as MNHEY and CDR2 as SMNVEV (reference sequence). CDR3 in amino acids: CASSLRSWGNYGYTF. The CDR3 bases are TGTGCCAGCAGTTTAAGATCTTGGGGAAACTATGGCTACACCTTC.

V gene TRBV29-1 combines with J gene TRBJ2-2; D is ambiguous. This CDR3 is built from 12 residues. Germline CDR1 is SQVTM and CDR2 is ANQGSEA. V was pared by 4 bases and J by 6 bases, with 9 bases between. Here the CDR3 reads CSVAPRAGELFF. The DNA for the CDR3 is TGCAGCGTTGCTCCTAGGGCCGGGGAGCTGTTTTTT.

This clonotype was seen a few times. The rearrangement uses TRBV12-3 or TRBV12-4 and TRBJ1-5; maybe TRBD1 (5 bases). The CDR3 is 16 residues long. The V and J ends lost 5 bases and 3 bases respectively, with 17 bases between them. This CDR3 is CASSLDRKGPNQPQHF. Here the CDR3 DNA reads TGTGCCAGCAGTCTAGACAGAAAGGGACCCAATCAGCCCCAGCATTTT.

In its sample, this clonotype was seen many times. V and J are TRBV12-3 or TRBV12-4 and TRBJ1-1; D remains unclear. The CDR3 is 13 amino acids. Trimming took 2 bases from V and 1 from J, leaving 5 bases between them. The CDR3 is CASSLRQNTEAFF. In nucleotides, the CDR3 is TGTGCCAGCAGTTTACGACAGAACACTGAAGCTTTCTTT.

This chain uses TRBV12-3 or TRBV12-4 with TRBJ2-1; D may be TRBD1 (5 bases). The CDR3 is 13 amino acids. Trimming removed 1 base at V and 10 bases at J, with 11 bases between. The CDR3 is CASSLGWGREQFF. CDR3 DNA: TGTGCCAGCAGTTTAGGTTGGGGCCGAGAGCAGTTCTTC.

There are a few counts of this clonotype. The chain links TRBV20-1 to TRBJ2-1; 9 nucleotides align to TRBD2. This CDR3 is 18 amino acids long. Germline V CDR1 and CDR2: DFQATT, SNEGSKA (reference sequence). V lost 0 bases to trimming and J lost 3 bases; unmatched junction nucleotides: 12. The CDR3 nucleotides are TGCAGTGCTAGAGATCCAAGCGGGGGGCTTCGCAACTACAATGAGCAGTTCTTC. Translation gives CSARDPSGGLRNYNEQFF.

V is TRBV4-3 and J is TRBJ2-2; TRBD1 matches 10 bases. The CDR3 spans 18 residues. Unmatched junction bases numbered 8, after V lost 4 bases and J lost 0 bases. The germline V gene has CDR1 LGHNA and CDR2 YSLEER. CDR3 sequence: CASSRRDRGDANTGELFF. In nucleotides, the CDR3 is TGCGCCAGCAGCCGTCGGGACAGGGGCGACGCGAACACCGGGGAGCTGTTTTTT.

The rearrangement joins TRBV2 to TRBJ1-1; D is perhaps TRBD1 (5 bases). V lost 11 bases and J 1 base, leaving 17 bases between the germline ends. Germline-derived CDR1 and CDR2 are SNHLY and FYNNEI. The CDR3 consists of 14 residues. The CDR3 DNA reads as TGTGCCGGCATCAGGGTGGGAGGGAACACTGAAGCTTTCTTT. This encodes CAGIRVGGNTEAFF.

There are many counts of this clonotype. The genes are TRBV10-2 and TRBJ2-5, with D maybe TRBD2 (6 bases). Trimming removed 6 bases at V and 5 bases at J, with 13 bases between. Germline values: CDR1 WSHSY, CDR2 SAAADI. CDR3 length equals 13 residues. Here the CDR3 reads CASSGGSRETQYF. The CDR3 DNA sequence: TGCGCCAGCAGCGGGGGTTCTAGGGAGACCCAGTACTTC.

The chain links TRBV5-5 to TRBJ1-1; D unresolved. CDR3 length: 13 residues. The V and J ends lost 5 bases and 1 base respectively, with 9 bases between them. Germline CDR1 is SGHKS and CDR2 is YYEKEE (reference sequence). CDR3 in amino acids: CASSSWSNTEAFF. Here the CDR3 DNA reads TGTGCCAGCAGTTCATGGTCGAACACTGAAGCTTTCTTT.

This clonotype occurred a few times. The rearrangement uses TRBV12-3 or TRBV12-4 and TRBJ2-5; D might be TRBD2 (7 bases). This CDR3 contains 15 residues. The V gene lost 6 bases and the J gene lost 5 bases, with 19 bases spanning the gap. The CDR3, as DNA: TGTGCCAGCAGCCCCTTAGGGGGGGGCCGGGAGACCCAGTACTTC. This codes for CASSPLGGGRETQYF.

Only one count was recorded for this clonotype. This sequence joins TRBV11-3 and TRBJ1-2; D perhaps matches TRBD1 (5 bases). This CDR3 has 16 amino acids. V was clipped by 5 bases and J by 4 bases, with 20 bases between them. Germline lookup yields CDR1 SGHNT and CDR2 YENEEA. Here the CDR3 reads CASSPSGGRASYGYTF. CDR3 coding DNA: TGTGCCAGCAGCCCGAGTGGTGGCAGGGCAAGCTATGGCTACACCTTC.

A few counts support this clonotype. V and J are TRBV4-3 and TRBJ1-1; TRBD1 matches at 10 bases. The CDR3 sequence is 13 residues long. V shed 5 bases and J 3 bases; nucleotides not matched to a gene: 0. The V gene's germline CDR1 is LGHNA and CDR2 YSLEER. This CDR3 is CASSDRGHTEAFF. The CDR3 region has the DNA TGCGCCAGCAGCGACAGGGGGCACACTGAAGCTTTCTTT.

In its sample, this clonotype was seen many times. For the CDR3, the DNA is TGTGCTAGTGGTCTCAATCTAGCGGGGGGGCATACCGACAATGAGCAGTTCTTC. Translated: CASGLNLAGGHTDNEQFF. The chain links TRBV12-5 to TRBJ2-1; 12 nucleotides line up with TRBD2. CDR1 is LGHNT, CDR2 FRNRAP, per germline. Trimming took 5 bases from V and 5 from J; bases not matched to a gene: 13. The length of the CDR3 is 18 residues.

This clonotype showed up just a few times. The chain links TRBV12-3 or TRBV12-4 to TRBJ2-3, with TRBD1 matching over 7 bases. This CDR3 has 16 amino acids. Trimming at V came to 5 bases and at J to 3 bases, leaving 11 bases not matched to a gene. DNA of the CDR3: TGTGCCAGCAGTACAAGGGACAGACCCTTGACAGATACGCAGTATTTT. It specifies CASSTRDRPLTDTQYF.

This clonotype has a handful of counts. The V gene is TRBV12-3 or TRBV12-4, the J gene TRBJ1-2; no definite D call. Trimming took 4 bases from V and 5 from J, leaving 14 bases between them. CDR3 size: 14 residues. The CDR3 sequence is CASSSMRVRYGYTF. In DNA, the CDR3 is TGTGCCAGCAGTTCCATGAGGGTAAGATATGGCTACACCTTC.

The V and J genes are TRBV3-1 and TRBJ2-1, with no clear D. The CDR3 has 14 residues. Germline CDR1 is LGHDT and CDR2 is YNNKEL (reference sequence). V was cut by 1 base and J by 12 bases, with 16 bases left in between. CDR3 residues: CASSQGGVSGRQFF. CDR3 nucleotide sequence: TGTGCCAGCAGCCAAGGAGGAGTGAGTGGACGGCAGTTCTTC.

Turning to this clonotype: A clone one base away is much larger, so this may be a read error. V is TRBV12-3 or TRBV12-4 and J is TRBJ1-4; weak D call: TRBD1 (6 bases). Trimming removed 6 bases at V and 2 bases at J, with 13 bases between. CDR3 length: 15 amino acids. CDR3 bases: TGTGCCAGCAGCCGTCAGGGGTGGACTAATGAAAAACTGTTTTTT. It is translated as CASSRQGWTNEKLFF.

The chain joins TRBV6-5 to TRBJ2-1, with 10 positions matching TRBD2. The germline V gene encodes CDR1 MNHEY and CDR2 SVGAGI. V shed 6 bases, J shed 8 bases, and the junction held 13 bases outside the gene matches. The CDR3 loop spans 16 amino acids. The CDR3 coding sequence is TGTGCCAGCAGGCGTCCACCCGGTCTAGCGGGGGATGAGCAGTTCTTC. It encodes CASRRPPGLAGDEQFF.

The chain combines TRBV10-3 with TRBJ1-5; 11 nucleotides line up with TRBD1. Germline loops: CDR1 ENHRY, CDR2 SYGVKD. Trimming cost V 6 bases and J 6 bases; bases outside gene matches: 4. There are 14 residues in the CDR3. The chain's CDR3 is CAIRGQGVGQPQHF. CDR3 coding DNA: TGTGCCATCAGGGGACAGGGGGTTGGTCAGCCCCAGCATTTT.

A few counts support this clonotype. The CDR3: CSAMRRDDGYTF. The CDR3 DNA reads TGCAGTGCTATGCGACGGGACGACGGCTACACCTTC. The gene calls are TRBV20-1 and TRBJ1-2, with D possibly being TRBD1 (5 bases). V was trimmed by 4 bases and J by 8 bases, leaving 14 bases between them. This CDR3 is built from 12 residues. Looked up from germline, CDR1 is DFQATT and CDR2 is SNEGSKA (reference sequence).

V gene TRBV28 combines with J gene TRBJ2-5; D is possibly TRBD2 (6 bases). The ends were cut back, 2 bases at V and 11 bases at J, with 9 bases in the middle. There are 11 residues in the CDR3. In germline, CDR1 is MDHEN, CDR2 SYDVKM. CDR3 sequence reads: CASSLRREQYF. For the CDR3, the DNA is TGTGCCAGCAGTTTAAGGAGGGAGCAGTACTTC.

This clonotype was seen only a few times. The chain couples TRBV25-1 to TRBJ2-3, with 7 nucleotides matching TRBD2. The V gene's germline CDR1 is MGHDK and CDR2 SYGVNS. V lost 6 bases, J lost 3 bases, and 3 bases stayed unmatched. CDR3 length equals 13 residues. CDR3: CASSRDYTDTQYF. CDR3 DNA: TGTGCCAGCAGCCGGGACTATACAGATACGCAGTATTTT.

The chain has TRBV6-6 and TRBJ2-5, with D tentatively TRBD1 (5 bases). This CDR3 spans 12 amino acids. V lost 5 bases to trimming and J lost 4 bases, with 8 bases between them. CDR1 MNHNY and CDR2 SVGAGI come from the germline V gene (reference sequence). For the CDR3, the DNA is TGTGCCAGCAGTGGGGCAGTAGAGACCCAGTACTTC. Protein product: CASSGAVETQYF.

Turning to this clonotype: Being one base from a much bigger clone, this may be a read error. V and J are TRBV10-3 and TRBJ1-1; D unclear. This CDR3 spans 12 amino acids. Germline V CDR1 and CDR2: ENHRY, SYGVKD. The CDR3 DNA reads TGTGCCATCAGTGAGTCAGGAACTGAAGCTCTCTTT. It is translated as CAISESGTEALF.

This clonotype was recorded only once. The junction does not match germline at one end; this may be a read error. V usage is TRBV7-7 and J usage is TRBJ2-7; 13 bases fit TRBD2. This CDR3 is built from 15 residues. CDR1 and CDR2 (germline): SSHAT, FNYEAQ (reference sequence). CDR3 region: CASSFTSGGVSEQYF. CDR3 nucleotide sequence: TGTGCTAGCAGCTTTACTAGCGGGGGGGTGAGTGAGCAGTACTTC.

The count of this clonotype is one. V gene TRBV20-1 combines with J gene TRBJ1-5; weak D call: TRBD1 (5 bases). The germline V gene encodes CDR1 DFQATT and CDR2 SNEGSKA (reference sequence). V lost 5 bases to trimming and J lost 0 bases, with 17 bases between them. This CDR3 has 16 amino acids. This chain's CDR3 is CSARLPTASSNQPQHF. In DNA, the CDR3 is TGCAGTGCTCGCCTGCCGACAGCTTCTAGCAATCAGCCCCAGCATTTT.

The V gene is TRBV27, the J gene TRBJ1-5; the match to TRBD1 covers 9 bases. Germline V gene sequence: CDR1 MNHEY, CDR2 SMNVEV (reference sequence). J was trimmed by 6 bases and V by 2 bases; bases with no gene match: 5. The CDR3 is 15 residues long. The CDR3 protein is CASSLGTGSIQPQHF. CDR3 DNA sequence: TGTGCCAGCAGTTTAGGGACAGGGAGTATTCAGCCCCAGCATTTT.